The 19 T cell receptor beta chains below were found in one sample sequenced in a study of CD8+CD57+ T cells in acquired aplastic anemia. Profiles of TCR beta VDJ and CDR3 were generated from a genomic DNA template. TCRdb fed the reads into MiXCR, producing one record per CDR3 protein. The table has hundreds of thousands of distinct CDR3 sequences, about 80% seen once. Patients chosen for sequencing had shown CD8+CD57+ cell expansion by flow cytometry. Sequencing input: sorted CD4+, CD8+, or CD8+CD57+ T cells (not recorded which) from PBMCs. The receptors here all came from a human donor with aplastic anemia.

The CDR3 nucleotides are TGTGCCAGCAGCTTAGATCTGACACAGGTCGAAGAGACCCAGTACTTC. This gives the protein CASSLDLTQVEETQYF. This chain joins TRBV11-3 and TRBJ2-5; D is perhaps TRBD1 (5 bases). Germline V lookup: CDR1 SGHNT, CDR2 YENEEA. The CDR3 covers 16 residues. The V and J ends lost 0 bases and 3 bases respectively, with 14 bases between them.

Remarks on this clonotype: The final CDR3 position lacks the conserved phenylalanine or tryptophan, pointing to a likely read error. CDR3 sequence reads: CASSWSIAEAFV. The CDR3 DNA follows: TGTGCCAGCAGCTGGAGCATCGCTGAAGCTTTCGTC. The chain links TRBV7-3 to TRBJ1-1; D gene unclear. Looked up from germline, CDR1 is SGHTA and CDR2 is FQGTGA. V was cut by 4 bases and J by 6 bases, with 9 bases left in between. CDR3 length: 12 residues.

The chain couples TRBV19 to TRBJ2-7, with TRBD2 matching 7 bases. This CDR3 has 14 amino acids. The J segment lost 3 bases and the V segment lost 3 bases, leaving 5 bases of the junction unmatched. Germline CDR1 LNHDA, CDR2 SQIVND (reference sequence). This CDR3 reads CASSITSVGYEQYF. The CDR3 DNA reads TGTGCCAGTAGTATTACTAGCGTTGGCTACGAGCAGTACTTC.

About this clonotype itself: It is likely a read error, because the conserved phenylalanine at the end of the CDR3 is missing. V gene TRBV7-9 combines with J gene TRBJ2-2; the D gene could be TRBD1 or TRBD2 (8 bases each). The germline V gene has CDR1 SEHNR and CDR2 FQNEAQ (reference sequence). CDR3 length: 13 residues. CDR3 nucleotide sequence: TGTGCCAGCAGACAGGGGGGCAGCGGGGGGCTGTTTGTG. Protein: CASRQGGSGGLFV.

This chain links TRBV7-9 with TRBJ1-2; perhaps TRBD1 as D (5 bases). Germline CDR1 is SEHNR and CDR2 is FQNEAQ (reference sequence). Trimming shortened V by 4 bases and J by 12 bases, and 24 bases separated the two germline ends. The length of the CDR3 is 15 residues. CDR3 nucleotides: TGTGCCAGCAGCTGTGAAAGAAGCGGGGGGAGCGATGACACCTTC. Translating gives CASSCERSGGSDDTF.

As for this clonotype: One end of the junction varies from germline; a read error may be responsible. V and J are TRBV19 and TRBJ2-1, with TRBD2 as a possible D gene (6 bases). The CDR3 extends over 15 amino acids. From germline, CDR1 is LNHDA and CDR2 SQIVND (reference sequence). The chain's CDR3 is CASSVAGTSMNTEAF. In nucleotides, the CDR3 is TGTGCCAGTAGTGTAGCAGGGACTTCTATGAACACTGAAGCTTTC.

With regard to this clonotype: This CDR3 is missing its conserved last phenylalanine or tryptophan, likely due to a read error. No DNA is shown, since the ends of the CDR3 on it are uncertain; the CDR3 is the one TCRdb lists. The chain recombines TRBV7-9 with TRBJ2-3; TRBD1 reflects the table's D call only, with no check against the DNA. The CDR3 is 13 amino acids long, termini counted. Germline V gene data show CDR1 as SEHNR and CDR2 as FQNEAQ (reference sequence). CDR3 in amino acids: CASSSPNPPPQFG.

The CDR3 coding sequence is TGTGCCACCAGCAGAGCCAGGGCCGAAGAGACCCAGTACTTC. Protein product: CATSRARAEETQYF. V is TRBV15 and J is TRBJ2-5, with D possibly matching TRBD1 (5 bases). The CDR3 totals 14 residues. Germline CDR1 and CDR2: LNHNV and YYDKDF (reference sequence). Trimming removed 1 base at V and 3 bases at J, with 9 bases between.

This clonotype was observed once. The junction departs from germline at one end; a sequencing error may be responsible. V usage is TRBV2 and J usage is TRBJ1-1, with a possible D match to TRBD1 (6 bases). This CDR3 comprises 15 residues. Germline V gene lookup returns CDR1 SNHLY and CDR2 FYNNEI. The CDR3 region has the DNA TGTGCCAGCGGGGGCGGGGGGGGAGAGACCACGTATGCTTGCTTT. Translating it yields CASGGGGGETTYACF. Full variable domain (outside the CDR3, taken from reference TRBV2 and TRBJ1-1): EPEVTQTPSHQVTQMGQEVILRCVPISNHLYFYWYRQILGQKVEFLVSFYNNEISEKSEIFDDQFSVERPDGSNFTLKIRSTKLEDSAMYFCASGGGGGETTYACFGQGTRLTVV.

Regarding this clonotype: An end of the junction does not agree with germline; a read error may underlie this. In DNA, the CDR3 is TGTGCCAGTAGTATACCGAGCGGAGCCTACAAGCAGTACTTC. This sequence encodes CASSIPSGAYKQYF. The rearrangement joins TRBV19 to TRBJ2-7; possibly TRBD2 for D (5 bases). This CDR3 is 14 amino acids long. CDR1 is LNHDA, CDR2 SQIVND, per germline (reference sequence). The variable domain in full, completed from reference TRBV19 and TRBJ2-7, reads DGGITQSPKYLFRKEGQNVTLSCEQNLNHDAMYWYRQDPGQGLRLIYYSQIVNDFQKGDIAEGYSVSREKKESFPLTVTSAQKNPTAFYLCASSIPSGAYKQYFGPGTRLTVT.

The chain links TRBV9 to TRBJ1-5, with D perhaps TRBD1 (5 bases). Per the germline V gene, CDR1 is SGDLS and CDR2 is YYNGEE. Trimming cost V 3 bases and J 7 bases, with 23 bases left between them. The CDR3 has 17 residues. The CDR3 DNA is TGTGCCAGCAGCGCGGGGACTAGCGGAGTGGGCACGCAGCCCCAGCATTTT. Amino acids: CASSAGTSGVGTQPQHF.

This clonotype was picked up a small number of times. A junction end diverges from the germline sequence, so it may reflect a read error. The rearrangement links TRBV7-8 to TRBJ1-5; 7 bases map to TRBD1. The CDR3 sequence is 16 residues long. CDR1 is SGHVS and CDR2 is FQNEAQ in the germline V gene. In DNA, the CDR3 is TGTGCCAGCAGCTTAGCGGGGGACAGCCGTAATCAGCCTCAGCATTTT. Its protein product is CASSLAGDSRNQPQHF.

The chain has TRBV7-9 and TRBJ2-3, with 7 bases fitting TRBD2. CDR3 length equals 16 residues. V shed 4 bases, J shed 7 bases, and the junction held 14 bases outside the gene matches. CDR1 and CDR2 from the germline V gene are SEHNR and FQNEAQ (reference sequence). CDR3 protein: CASSSASLADGYTQYF. CDR3 in DNA: TGTGCCAGCAGCTCCGCCTCCCTAGCGGACGGATATACGCAGTATTTT.

This chain uses TRBV7-9 with TRBJ2-1, with D unresolved. Per germline, CDR1 SEHNR and CDR2 FQNEAQ (reference sequence). Trimming left V 6 bases short and J 4 bases short, with 13 bases between. There are 14 residues in the CDR3. The DNA for the CDR3 is TGTGCCAGCAGTCCGGCGGCGTTGTACAATGAGCAGTTCTTC. Translating gives CASSPAALYNEQFF.

This clonotype occurred once. The chain is built from TRBV7-2 and TRBJ1-4; tentatively, D is TRBD1 (6 bases). The CDR3 is 14 amino acids. The germline gives CDR1 SGHTA, CDR2 FQGNSA. Trimming cost V 8 bases and J 12 bases, with 22 bases left between them. The CDR3: CASGYGGTDTQLFF. The CDR3 coding sequence is TGTGCCAGCGGGTACGGGGGCACAGATACGCAACTGTTTTTT.

The chain is built from TRBV2 and TRBJ1-1; tentative D call: TRBD1 (6 bases). Per germline, CDR1 SNHLY and CDR2 FYNNEI. The CDR3 consists of 14 residues. Trimming left V 8 bases short and J 5 bases short, with 18 bases between. This CDR3 is CASGDGGTVTEAFF. The CDR3, as DNA: TGTGCCAGCGGGGACGGGGGCACAGTTACTGAAGCTTTCTTT.

On this clonotype: Sequence at one end of the junction differs from germline and may be a read error. The chain carries TRBV7-8 and TRBJ1-2; D gene uncertain. The CDR3 loop spans 13 amino acids. CDR1 is SGHVS, CDR2 FQNEAQ, per germline. This chain's CDR3 is CASSQALGGDKHF. The CDR3, as DNA: TGTGCCAGCAGCCAAGCGCTTGGAGGTGACAAGCACTTC.

Note on this clonotype: Because it lacks the conserved phenylalanine or tryptophan at the end, this CDR3 is likely a read error. It is unclear where the CDR3 begins or ends on the DNA, so no DNA is shown, and the CDR3 is as TCRdb lists it. The chain carries TRBV7-8 and TRBJ1-2; the table's D call of TRBD1 was not tested on the DNA. The CDR3 length equals 13 residues, ends included. Looked up from germline, CDR1 is SGHVS and CDR2 is FQNEAQ. The CDR3 sequence is CASSSYRGTGDNS.

The rearrangement uses TRBV7-3 and TRBJ2-2; D may be TRBD2 (5 bases). This CDR3 is 12 amino acids long. The V gene's germline CDR1 is SGHTA and CDR2 FQGTGA. Trimming removed 5 bases from V and 16 bases from J, with 17 bases in between. CDR3 nucleotide sequence: TGTGCCAGCAGCGTAGTACCCGGGGAGAGGTTTTTT. It specifies CASSVVPGERFF.